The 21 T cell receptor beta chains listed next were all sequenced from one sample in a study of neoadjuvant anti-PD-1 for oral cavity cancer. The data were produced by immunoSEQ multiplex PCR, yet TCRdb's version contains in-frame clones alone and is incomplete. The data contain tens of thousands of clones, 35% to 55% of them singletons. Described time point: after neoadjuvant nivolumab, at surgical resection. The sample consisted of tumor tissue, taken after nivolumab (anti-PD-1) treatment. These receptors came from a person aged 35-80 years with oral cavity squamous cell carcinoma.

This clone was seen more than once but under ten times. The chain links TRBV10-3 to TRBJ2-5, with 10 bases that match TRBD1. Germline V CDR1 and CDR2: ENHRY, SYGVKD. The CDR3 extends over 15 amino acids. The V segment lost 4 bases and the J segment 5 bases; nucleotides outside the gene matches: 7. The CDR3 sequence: CAISGKTGGAETQYF. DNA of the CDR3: TGTGCCATCAGTGGGAAGACAGGGGGCGCGGAGACCCAGTACTTC.

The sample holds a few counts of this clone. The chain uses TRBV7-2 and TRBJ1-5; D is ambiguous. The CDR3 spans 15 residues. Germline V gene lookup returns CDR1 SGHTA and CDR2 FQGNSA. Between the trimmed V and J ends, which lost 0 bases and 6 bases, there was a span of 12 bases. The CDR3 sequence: CASSLALGSTQPQHF. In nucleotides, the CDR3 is TGTGCCAGCAGCTTAGCGCTTGGGAGTACTCAGCCCCAGCATTTT.

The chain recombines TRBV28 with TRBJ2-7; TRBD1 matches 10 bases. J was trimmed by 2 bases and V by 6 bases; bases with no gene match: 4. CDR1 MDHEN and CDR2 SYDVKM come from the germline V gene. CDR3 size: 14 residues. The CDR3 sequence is CASRRDRGTYEQYF. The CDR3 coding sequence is TGTGCCAGCAGGCGGGACAGGGGAACCTACGAGCAGTACTTC.

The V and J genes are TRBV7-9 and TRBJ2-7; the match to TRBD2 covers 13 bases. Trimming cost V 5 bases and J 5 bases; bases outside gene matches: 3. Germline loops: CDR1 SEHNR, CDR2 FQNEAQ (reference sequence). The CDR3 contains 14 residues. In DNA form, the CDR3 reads TGTGCCAGCAGCCCTGGACTAGCGGGGGACGAGCAGTACTTC. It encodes CASSPGLAGDEQYF.

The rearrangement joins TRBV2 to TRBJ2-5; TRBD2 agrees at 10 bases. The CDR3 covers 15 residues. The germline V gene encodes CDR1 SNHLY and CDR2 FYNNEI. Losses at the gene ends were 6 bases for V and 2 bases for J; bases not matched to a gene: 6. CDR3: CASRKRGGWQETQYF. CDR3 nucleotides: TGTGCCAGCAGGAAGCGGGGGGGCTGGCAAGAGACCCAGTACTTC.

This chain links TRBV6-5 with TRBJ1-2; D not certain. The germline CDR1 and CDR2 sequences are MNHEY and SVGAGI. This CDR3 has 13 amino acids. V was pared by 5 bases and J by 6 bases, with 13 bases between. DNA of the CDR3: TGTGCCAGCAGTCCCCGCGGGGAGCATGGCTACACCTTC. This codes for CASSPRGEHGYTF.

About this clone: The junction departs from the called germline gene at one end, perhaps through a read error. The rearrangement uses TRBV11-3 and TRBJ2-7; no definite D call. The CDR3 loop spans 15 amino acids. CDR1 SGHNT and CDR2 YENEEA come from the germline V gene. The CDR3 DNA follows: TGTGCCAGCAGCCTAGACCGGCAACCATCCTACGAGCAGTACTTC. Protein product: CASSLDRQPSYEQYF.

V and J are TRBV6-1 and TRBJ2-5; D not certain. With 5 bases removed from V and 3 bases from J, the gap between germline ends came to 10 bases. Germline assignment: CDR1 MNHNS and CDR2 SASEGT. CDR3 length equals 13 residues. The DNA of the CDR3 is TGTGCCAGCAGTTATCGAGAAAAAGAGACCCAGTACTTC. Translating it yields CASSYREKETQYF.

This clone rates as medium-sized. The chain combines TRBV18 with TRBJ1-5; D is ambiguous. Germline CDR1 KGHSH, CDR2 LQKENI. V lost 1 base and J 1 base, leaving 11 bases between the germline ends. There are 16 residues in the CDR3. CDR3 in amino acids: CASSPQGIISNQPQHF. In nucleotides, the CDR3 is TGTGCCAGCTCACCACAGGGAATTATAAGCAATCAGCCCCAGCATTTT. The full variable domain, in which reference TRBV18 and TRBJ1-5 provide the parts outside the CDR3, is NAGVMQNPRHLVRRRGQEARLRCSPMKGHSHVYWYRQLPEEGLKFMVYLQKENIIDESGMPKERFSAEFPKEGPSILRIQQVVRGDSAAYFCASSPQGIISNQPQHFGDGTRLSIL.

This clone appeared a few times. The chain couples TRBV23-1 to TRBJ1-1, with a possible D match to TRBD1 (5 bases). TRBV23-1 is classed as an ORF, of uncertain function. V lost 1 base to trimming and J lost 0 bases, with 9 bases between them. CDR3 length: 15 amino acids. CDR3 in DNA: TGCGCCAGCAGTCAATGGGGCAGACTGAACACTGAAGCTTTCTTT. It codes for CASSQWGRLNTEAFF.

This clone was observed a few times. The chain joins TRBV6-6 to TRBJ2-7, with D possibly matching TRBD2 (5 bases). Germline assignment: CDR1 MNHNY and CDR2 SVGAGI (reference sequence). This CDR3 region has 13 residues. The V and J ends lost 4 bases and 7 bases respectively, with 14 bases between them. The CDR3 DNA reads TGTGCCAGCAGTTCCACGGGGTTGGGGGAGCAGTACTTC. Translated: CASSSTGLGEQYF.

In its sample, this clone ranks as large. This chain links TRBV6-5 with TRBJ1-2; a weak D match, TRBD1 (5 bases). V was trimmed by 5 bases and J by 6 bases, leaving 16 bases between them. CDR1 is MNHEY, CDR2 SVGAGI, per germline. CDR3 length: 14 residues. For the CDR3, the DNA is TGTGCCAGCAGTGAATGGGCAGGGAGAGATGGCTACACCTTC. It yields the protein CASSEWAGRDGYTF.

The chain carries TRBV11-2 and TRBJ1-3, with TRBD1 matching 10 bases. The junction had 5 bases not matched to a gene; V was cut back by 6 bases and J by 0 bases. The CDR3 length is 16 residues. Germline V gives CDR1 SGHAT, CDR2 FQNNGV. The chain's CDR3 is CASSSRDRGSGNTIYF. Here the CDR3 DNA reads TGTGCCAGCAGTTCCCGGGACAGGGGCTCTGGAAACACCATATATTTT.

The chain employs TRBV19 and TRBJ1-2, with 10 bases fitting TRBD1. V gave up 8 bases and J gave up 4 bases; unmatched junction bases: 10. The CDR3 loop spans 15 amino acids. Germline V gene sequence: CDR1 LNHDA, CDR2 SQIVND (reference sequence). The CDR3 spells CASQPGTGEAYGYTF. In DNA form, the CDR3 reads TGTGCCAGTCAACCCGGGACAGGGGAGGCCTATGGCTACACCTTC.

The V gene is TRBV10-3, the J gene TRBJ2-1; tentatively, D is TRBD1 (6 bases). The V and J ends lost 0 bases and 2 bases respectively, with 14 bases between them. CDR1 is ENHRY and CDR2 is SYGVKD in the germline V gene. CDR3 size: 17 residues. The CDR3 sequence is CAISESRQATAYNEQFF. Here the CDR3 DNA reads TGTGCCATCAGTGAGTCGAGACAGGCCACCGCCTACAATGAGCAGTTCTTC.

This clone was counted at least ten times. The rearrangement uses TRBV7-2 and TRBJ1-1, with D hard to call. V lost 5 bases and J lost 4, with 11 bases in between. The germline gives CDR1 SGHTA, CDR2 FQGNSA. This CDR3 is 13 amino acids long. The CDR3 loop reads CASSKERVTEAFF. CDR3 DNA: TGTGCCAGCAGCAAGGAGAGAGTCACTGAAGCTTTCTTT.

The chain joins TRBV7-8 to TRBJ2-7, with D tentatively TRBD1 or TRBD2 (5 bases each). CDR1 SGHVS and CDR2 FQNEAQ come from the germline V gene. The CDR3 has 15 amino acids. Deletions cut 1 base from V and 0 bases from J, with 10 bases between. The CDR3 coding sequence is TGTGCCAGCAGCTTAGAGGCAGGGAGCTCCTACGAGCAGTACTTC. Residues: CASSLEAGSSYEQYF.

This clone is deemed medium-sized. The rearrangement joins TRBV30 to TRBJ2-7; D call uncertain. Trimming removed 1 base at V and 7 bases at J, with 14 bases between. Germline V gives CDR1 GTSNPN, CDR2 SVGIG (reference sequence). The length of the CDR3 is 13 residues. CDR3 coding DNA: TGTGCCTGGAGTGCAGCCATGCAGGAGGAGCAGTACTTC. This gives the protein CAWSAAMQEEQYF. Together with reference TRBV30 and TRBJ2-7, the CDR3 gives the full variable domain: SQTIHQWPATLVQPVGSPLSLECTVEGTSNPNLYWYRQAAGRGLQLLFYSVGIGQISSEVPQNLSASRPQDRQFILSSKKLLLSDSGFYLCAWSAAMQEEQYFGPGTRLTVT.

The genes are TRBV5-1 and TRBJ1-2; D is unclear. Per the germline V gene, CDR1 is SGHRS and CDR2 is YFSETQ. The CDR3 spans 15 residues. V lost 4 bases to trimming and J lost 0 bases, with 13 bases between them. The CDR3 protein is CASSERTSSNYGYTF. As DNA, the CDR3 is TGCGCCAGCAGCGAGCGTACCTCGTCTAACTATGGCTACACCTTC.

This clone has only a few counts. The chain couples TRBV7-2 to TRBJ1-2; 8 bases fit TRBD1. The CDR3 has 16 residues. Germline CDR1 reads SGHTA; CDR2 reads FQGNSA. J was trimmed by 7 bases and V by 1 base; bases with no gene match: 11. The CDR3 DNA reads TGTGCCAGCAGCTTAGATAGCGGGTCGGACAGGGCTGGCTACACCTTC. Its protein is CASSLDSGSDRAGYTF.

The chain's CDR3 is CASSVAPQGANEKLFF. The CDR3, as DNA: TGTGCCAGCAGCGTAGCTCCACAGGGGGCGAATGAAAAACTGTTTTTT. V is TRBV9 and J is TRBJ1-4; 9 bases match TRBD1. CDR1 and CDR2 (germline): SGDLS, YYNGEE. V trimming: 0 bases; J trimming: 5 bases; junction bases outside the gene matches: 5. This CDR3 is built from 16 residues.